The clone carrying this T cell receptor beta chain was counted a few times. A sample-barcoded 5' primer and a J-beta primer mix were used in a second PCR of roughly 6 to 12 cycles. One entry per CDR3 protein, called by TCRdb with MiXCR from the 5' RACE reads. Of approximately 670,000 distinct CDR3 sequences listed, 40% to 45% were seen once; the top ten hold around 30%. The data belong to a study of blood T cells in healthy people across ages. Isolated PBMCs totaled at least 6 million in each sample. V was pared by 5 bases and J by 14 bases, with 13 bases between. This CDR3 region has 12 residues. CDR1 and CDR2 from the germline V gene are SEHNR and FQNEAQ (reference sequence).

Sequencing was carried out using blood. This chain links TRBV7-9 with TRBJ1-6; D gene unclear. The sequence was obtained from a man older than 75 in good health. The CDR3 loop is CASSPGEVALHF. CDR3 nucleotide sequence: TGTGCCAGCAGCCCCGGTGAGGTGGCCCTCCACTTT. Combining the CDR3 with reference TRBV7-9 and TRBJ1-6 gives the whole variable domain DTGVSQNPRHKITKRGQNVTFRCDPISEHNRLYWYRQTLGQGPEFLTYFQNEAQLEKSRLLSDRFSAERPKGSFSTLEIQRTEQGDSAMYLCASSPGEVALHFGNGTRLTVT.